Presented here are 14 T cell receptor beta chains from one specimen sequenced in a study of technical replicates of blood from several donors. Repertoires were generated with immunoSEQ multiplex PCR, while TCRdb's copy carries only in-frame clones and drops some. This sample has under 95,000 clones, with around 92% found just once. The specimen was T cells isolated from PBMCs. These receptor sequences come from a human donor in good health. Some clones in this sample may be carry-over from other donors' samples.

The gene calls are TRBV11-2 and TRBJ2-7; D perhaps matches TRBD1 (5 bases). The CDR3 contains 14 residues. Germline V CDR1 and CDR2: SGHAT, FQNNGV. V was cut by 2 bases and J by 6 bases, with 14 bases left in between. The CDR3 nucleotides are TGTGCCAGCAGCTTACCAGGGAAAAGGCGCGAGCAGTACTTC. Its protein is CASSLPGKRREQYF.

The genes are TRBV6-5 and TRBJ1-2; 7 bases are shared with TRBD1. Germline V gene data show CDR1 as MNHEY and CDR2 as SVGAGI. This CDR3 comprises 12 residues. The trim removed 6 bases at V and 4 bases at J, leaving 2 bases unmatched. The CDR3 nucleotides read TGTGCCAGCAGCCGGGACAGCTATGGCTACACCTTC. This gives the protein CASSRDSYGYTF.

Concerning this clone itself: Relative to the germline gene, one junction end is altered; a read error may explain this. The chain carries TRBV20-1 and TRBJ1-4; D remains unclear. CDR1 is DFQATT and CDR2 is SNEGSKA in the germline V gene (reference sequence). The CDR3 is made up of 11 amino acids. CDR3 nucleotides: TGCAGTGCGAGAGGGAGAGGAAAACTGTTTTTT. Translation gives CSARGRGKLFF.

The rearrangement uses TRBV7-9 and TRBJ2-2, with D maybe TRBD1 (6 bases). This CDR3 comprises 14 residues. V lost 6 bases to trimming and J lost 5 bases, with 13 bases between them. Germline V gene lookup returns CDR1 SEHNR and CDR2 FQNEAQ (reference sequence). The CDR3 DNA reads as TGTGCCAGCAGTCCCCAGAGGGGGACCGGGGAGCTGTTTTTT. As protein: CASSPQRGTGELFF.

The chain combines TRBV9 with TRBJ2-7, with TRBD1 as a possible D gene (7 bases). CDR3 length equals 15 residues. With 4 bases removed from V and 1 base from J, the gap between germline ends came to 15 bases. Per germline, CDR1 SGDLS and CDR2 YYNGEE. The CDR3 is CASSPRGRESYEQYF. Here the CDR3 DNA reads TGTGCCAGCAGCCCGAGGGGGCGGGAATCCTACGAGCAGTACTTC. The whole variable domain, remainder taken from reference TRBV9 and TRBJ2-7, is DSGVTQTPKHLITATGQRVTLRCSPRSGDLSVYWYQQSLDQGLQFLIQYYNGEERAKGNILERFSAQQFPDLHSELNLSSLELGDSALYFCASSPRGRESYEQYFGPGTRLTVT.

The rearrangement joins TRBV30 to TRBJ2-1; tentatively, D is TRBD1 (5 bases). V lost 0 bases to trimming and J lost 3 bases, with 9 bases between them. This CDR3 is built from 14 residues. Germline values: CDR1 GTSNPN, CDR2 SVGIG (reference sequence). CDR3 region: CAWSVQAVYNEQFF. CDR3 in DNA: TGTGCCTGGAGTGTACAGGCGGTCTACAATGAGCAGTTCTTC.

The chain is built from TRBV5-4 and TRBJ2-7; a weak D match, TRBD1 (5 bases). With 1 base removed from V and 7 bases from J, the gap between germline ends came to 15 bases. This CDR3 has 14 amino acids. Germline CDR1 is SGHNT and CDR2 is YYREEE (reference sequence). DNA for the CDR3: TGTGCCAGCAGCTTGTTCACCCAGGGCCGGGAGCAGTACTTC. Encoded protein: CASSLFTQGREQYF.

The V gene is TRBV5-1, the J gene TRBJ2-5; 8 bases align to TRBD1. The V and J ends lost 3 bases and 4 bases, in that order; junction bases with no gene match: 2. CDR1 SGHRS and CDR2 YFSETQ come from the germline V gene. The CDR3 is 13 residues long. The CDR3, as DNA: TGCGCCAGCAGCTATGGACAGGGAGAGACCCAGTACTTC. Translation gives CASSYGQGETQYF.

This rearrangement joins TRBV7-9 to TRBJ2-2; 7 positions agree with TRBD2. Per the germline V gene, CDR1 is SEHNR and CDR2 is FQNEAQ (reference sequence). The V gene end was trimmed by 1 base and the J gene end by 7 bases; junction bases not matched to a gene: 9. The CDR3 has 16 residues. The CDR3, as DNA: TGTGCCAGCAGCTTAGGGCTAGCGGAGGTCCTCGGGGAGCTGTTTTTT. This gives the protein CASSLGLAEVLGELFF.

The V and J genes are TRBV6-1 and TRBJ2-1, with 9 bases matching TRBD2. V dropped 4 bases and J dropped 4; count of bases not matched to a gene: 8. CDR3 size: 16 residues. From germline, CDR1 is MNHNS and CDR2 SASEGT. This chain's CDR3 is CASSGIGTSIYNEQFF. CDR3 DNA sequence: TGTGCCAGCAGTGGAATAGGGACTAGCATTTACAATGAGCAGTTCTTC.

This chain joins TRBV30 and TRBJ2-1, with 8 positions matching TRBD1. Germline V gene lookup returns CDR1 GTSNPN and CDR2 SVGIG (reference sequence). V was clipped by 8 bases and J by 0 bases; unmatched bases: 15. The CDR3 has 17 amino acids. CDR3 in amino acids: CARDRRTGLGSYNEQFF. DNA for the CDR3: TGTGCCCGCGACCGAAGGACAGGGCTCGGCTCCTACAATGAGCAGTTCTTC.

This clone was observed a single time. This chain connects TRBV4-1 to TRBJ1-2; tentatively, D is TRBD1 (6 bases). V shed 1 base and J shed 5 bases, with 11 bases lying between them. The CDR3 is 14 amino acids. CDR1 is MGHRA and CDR2 is YSYEKL in the germline V gene. The CDR3 coding sequence is TGCGCCAGCAGCCAAGTTTCAGGGGAGTATGGCTACACCTTC. It is translated as CASSQVSGEYGYTF.

The chain is built from TRBV6-5 and TRBJ1-4; 11 bases agree with TRBD1. The germline gives CDR1 MNHEY, CDR2 SVGAGI. Unmatched junction bases numbered 2, after V lost 2 bases and J lost 3 bases. This CDR3 region has 16 residues. CDR3 amino acids: CASSYGQGAANEKLFF. The DNA for the CDR3 is TGTGCCAGCAGTTACGGACAGGGGGCAGCTAATGAAAAACTGTTTTTT.

The genes are TRBV4-1 and TRBJ1-2; D uncertain. Looked up from germline, CDR1 is MGHRA and CDR2 is YSYEKL. Trimming left V 1 base short and J 5 bases short, with 8 bases between. This CDR3 has 13 amino acids. DNA of the CDR3: TGCGCCAGCAGCCAAGGGGAGGAGTATGGCTACACCTTC. This translates into CASSQGEEYGYTF.